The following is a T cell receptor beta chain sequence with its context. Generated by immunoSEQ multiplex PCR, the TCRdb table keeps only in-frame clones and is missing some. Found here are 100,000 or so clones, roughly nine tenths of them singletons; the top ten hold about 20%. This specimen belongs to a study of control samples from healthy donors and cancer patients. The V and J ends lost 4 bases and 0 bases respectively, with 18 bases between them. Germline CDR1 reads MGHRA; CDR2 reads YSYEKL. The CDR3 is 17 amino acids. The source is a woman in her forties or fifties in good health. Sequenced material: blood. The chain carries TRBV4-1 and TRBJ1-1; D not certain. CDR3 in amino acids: CASSPRVGYVLNTEAFF. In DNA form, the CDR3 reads TGCGCCAGCAGCCCCCGGGTCGGGTATGTGCTGAACACTGAAGCTTTCTTT.